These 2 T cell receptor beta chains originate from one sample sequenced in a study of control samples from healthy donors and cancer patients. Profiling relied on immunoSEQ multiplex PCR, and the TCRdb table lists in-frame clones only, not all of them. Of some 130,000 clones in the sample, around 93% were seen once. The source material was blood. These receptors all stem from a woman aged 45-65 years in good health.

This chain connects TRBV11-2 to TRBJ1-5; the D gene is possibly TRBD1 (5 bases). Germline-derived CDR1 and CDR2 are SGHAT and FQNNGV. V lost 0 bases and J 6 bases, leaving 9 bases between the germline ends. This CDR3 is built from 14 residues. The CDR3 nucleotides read TGTGCCAGCAGCTTAGAAGTCAGGGCTCAGCCCCAGCATTTT. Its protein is CASSLEVRAQPQHF.

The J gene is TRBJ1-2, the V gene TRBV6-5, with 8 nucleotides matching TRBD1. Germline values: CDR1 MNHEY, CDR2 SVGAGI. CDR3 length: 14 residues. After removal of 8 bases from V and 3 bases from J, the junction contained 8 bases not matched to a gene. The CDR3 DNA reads TGTGCCAGCCGGTCAGGGACAGGCGACTATGGCTACACCTTC. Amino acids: CASRSGTGDYGYTF.